This T cell receptor (beta chain) was captured in a study of sequential checkpoint blockade in melanoma. Study background: After both sequences, patients received maintenance nivolumab. Matched biopsies came pretreatment and at week 13 for approximately 20 patients.

Treatment here: randomized to nivolumab then ipilimumab (arm A) or the reverse (arm B). This CDR3 is 18 amino acids long. In germline, CDR1 is KGHSH, CDR2 LQKENI. The V and J ends lost 2 bases and 5 bases respectively, with 24 bases between them. Data came from immunoSEQ multiplex PCR; TCRdb stores just in-frame clones and leaves some out. The table shows around 6,300 clones, with 25% to 30% occurring only once. This specimen consisted of tumor tissue (inferred from file names), obtained from a patient given nivolumab and ipilimumab in sequence. This TCR was sampled from a human donor with melanoma. V and J are TRBV18 and TRBJ1-1; D is possibly TRBD1 (6 bases). This chain's CDR3 is CASSPSQGRGLGGTEAFF. The DNA of the CDR3 is TGTGCCAGCTCACCATCCCAGGGCAGGGGATTGGGTGGAACTGAAGCTTTCTTT. Full variable domain (remainder filled in from reference TRBV18 and TRBJ1-1): NAGVMQNPRHLVRRRGQEARLRCSPMKGHSHVYWYRQLPEEGLKFMVYLQKENIIDESGMPKERFSAEFPKEGPSILRIQQVVRGDSAAYFCASSPSQGRGLGGTEAFFGQGTRLTVV.